This TCR beta chain was obtained from a study of blood T cell repertoires in COVID-19. Overall study context: The origin of the acute and convalescent COVID-19 samples was the United States, Italy and Spain. Sources were T cells, B-cell-depleted T cells, or PBMCs; the material itself was cDNA or gDNA.

The CDR3 covers 12 residues. Trimming stripped 0 bases from V and 14 bases from J, with 11 bases between. The germline CDR1 and CDR2 sequences are SGHNT and YENEEA. Original processing methods: Quantification of nucleated cells was approximated via reference gene primer amplification. This table comes from immunoSEQ multiplex PCR, and its TCRdb copy is limited to in-frame clones, with some not included. V, J and clone size are taken as reported in that table, and D and trimming were inferred from the DNA itself. The sample holds about 210,000 clones; roughly four fifths are singletons and the top ten take approximately 12%.

V gene TRBV11-3 combines with J gene TRBJ2-1, with D maybe TRBD1 (5 bases). Sequencing was performed on peripheral blood. This receptor was identified in a woman aged 35 to 49 with acute or convalescent COVID-19. In nucleotides, the CDR3 is TGTGCCAGCAGCTTAGATAGCAGGGAAGAGTTCTTC. Protein product: CASSLDSREEFF. Complete variable domain (other parts from reference TRBV11-3 and TRBJ2-1): EAGVVQSPRYKIIEKKQPVAFWCNPISGHNTLYWYLQNLGQGPELLIRYENEEAVDDSQLPKDRFSAERLKGVDSTLKIQPAELGDSAVYLCASSLDSREEFFGPGTRLTVL.